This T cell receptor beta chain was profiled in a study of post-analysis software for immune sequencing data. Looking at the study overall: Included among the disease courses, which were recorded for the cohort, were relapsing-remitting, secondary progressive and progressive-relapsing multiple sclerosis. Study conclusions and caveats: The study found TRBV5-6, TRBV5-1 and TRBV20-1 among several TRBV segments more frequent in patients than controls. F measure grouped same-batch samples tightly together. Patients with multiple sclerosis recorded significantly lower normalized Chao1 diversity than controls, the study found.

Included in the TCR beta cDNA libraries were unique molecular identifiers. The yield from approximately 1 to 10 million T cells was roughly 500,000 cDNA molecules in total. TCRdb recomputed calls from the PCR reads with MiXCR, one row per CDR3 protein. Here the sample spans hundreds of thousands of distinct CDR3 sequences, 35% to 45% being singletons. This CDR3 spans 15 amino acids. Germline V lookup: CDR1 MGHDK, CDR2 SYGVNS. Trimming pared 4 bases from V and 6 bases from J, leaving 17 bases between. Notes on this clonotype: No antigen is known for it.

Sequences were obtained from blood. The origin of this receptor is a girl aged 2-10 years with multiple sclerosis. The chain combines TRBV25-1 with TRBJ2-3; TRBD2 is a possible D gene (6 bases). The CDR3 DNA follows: TGTGCCAGCAGTGCCCCAGGACTATCGAGGGATACGCAGTATTTT. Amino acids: CASSAPGLSRDTQYF.